The 9 T cell receptor beta chains presented below share a single source sample, sequenced in a study of T cells after posttransplantation cyclophosphamide. Measured with immunoSEQ multiplex PCR; TCRdb has only the in-frame clones, and not every one. The data show 30,000 to 45,000 clones, none appearing only once, with roughly 1.2% held by the ten largest. The specimen sequenced was PBMCs. Receptors were obtained from a girl aged 5-17 years in good health, CMV-negative, and a related stem cell transplant donor.

This clone was seen many times. The chain employs TRBV10-2 and TRBJ1-1, with TRBD1 identical over 7 bases. Germline CDR1 and CDR2: WSHSY and SAAADI. The CDR3 is 15 residues long. The V and J ends lost 5 bases and 0 bases, in that order; junction bases with no gene match: 6. Written as DNA, the CDR3 is TGCGCCAGCAGTTACGGGACAGCCATGAACACTGAAGCTTTCTTT. Its protein product is CASSYGTAMNTEAFF.

This clone was seen many times. This sequence joins TRBV5-6 and TRBJ1-5, with D maybe TRBD1 (5 bases). The V end was cut by 4 bases, the J end by 4 bases, with 15 bases between. Germline values: CDR1 SGHDT, CDR2 YYEEEE. This CDR3 has 15 amino acids. Here the CDR3 DNA reads TGTGCCAGCAGCGGATCCGGGACTGTTAATCAGCCCCAGCATTTT. Protein sequence: CASSGSGTVNQPQHF.

The chain couples TRBV30 to TRBJ2-7; TRBD2 aligns across 8 bases. Losses at the gene ends were 4 bases for V and 3 bases for J; bases not matched to a gene: 11. The germline V gene has CDR1 GTSNPN and CDR2 SVGIG (reference sequence). The CDR3 covers 15 residues. The chain's CDR3 is CAWNSGAGFDYEQYF. The CDR3 nucleotides read TGTGCCTGGAATAGCGGGGCAGGCTTTGACTACGAGCAGTACTTC.

The V gene is TRBV29-1, the J gene TRBJ2-5, with D possibly being TRBD2 (6 bases). The J call may be faulty, since TRBJ2-7 better matches the DNA end. The CDR3 sequence is 14 residues long. The germline CDR1 and CDR2 sequences are SQVTM and ANQGSEA. As DNA, the CDR3 is TGCAGCGTGGTAGGCCGGGGGTCCGACTACGAGCAGTACTTC. Amino acid sequence: CSVVGRGSDYEQYF.

The rearrangement links TRBV21-1 to TRBJ2-1; the table's D call of TRBD2 was not tested on the DNA. TRBV21-1 is given as a pseudogene. The CDR3 is 14 amino acids. CDR3 residues: CASSKKYSGNEQFF. The CDR3 DNA reads TGTGCCAGCAGCAAAAAGTATTCCGGCAATGAGCAGTTCTTC.

This clone was recorded at least ten times. J is TRBJ1-4 and V is TRBV19; D call uncertain. V was trimmed by 7 bases and J by 7 bases, leaving 16 bases between them. The CDR3 runs 14 residues. The V gene's germline CDR1 is LNHDA and CDR2 SQIVND (reference sequence). DNA for the CDR3: TGTGCCAGTATTAAGACGGGTCCGGGTGAAAAACTGTTTTTT. Amino acid sequence: CASIKTGPGEKLFF.

This clone has a handful of counts. The rearrangement joins TRBV7-9 to TRBJ1-1, with 7 bases lining up with TRBD1. Germline V CDR1 and CDR2: SEHNR, FQNEAQ (reference sequence). V trimming: 4 bases; J trimming: 5 bases; junction bases outside the gene matches: 7. This CDR3 spans 14 amino acids. DNA of the CDR3: TGTGCCAGCAGCTCGACAGGGATAGGAACTGAAGCTTTCTTT. It encodes CASSSTGIGTEAFF.

This clone has more than one count but fewer than ten. A much more abundant neighbour one base away suggests this may be a read error. This chain uses TRBV19 with TRBJ1-6, with TRBD1 matching 7 bases. With V trimmed by 7 bases and J by 8 bases, 8 bases remained unmatched. CDR1 is LNHDA, CDR2 SQIVND, per germline (reference sequence). There are 14 residues in the CDR3. The DNA of the CDR3 is TGTGCCAGTAACCTACGGGACAGCCATTCACCCCTCCACTTT. It specifies CASNLRDSHSPLHF.

This sequence joins TRBV5-5 and TRBJ1-1; D is uncertain. The CDR3 runs to 15 residues. Trimming removed 4 bases at V and 0 bases at J, with 13 bases between. The germline CDR1 and CDR2 sequences are SGHKS and YYEKEE (reference sequence). The CDR3 region is CASSIGGSVNTEAFF. The CDR3 DNA sequence: TGTGCCAGCAGCATAGGCGGGTCCGTGAACACTGAAGCTTTCTTT.